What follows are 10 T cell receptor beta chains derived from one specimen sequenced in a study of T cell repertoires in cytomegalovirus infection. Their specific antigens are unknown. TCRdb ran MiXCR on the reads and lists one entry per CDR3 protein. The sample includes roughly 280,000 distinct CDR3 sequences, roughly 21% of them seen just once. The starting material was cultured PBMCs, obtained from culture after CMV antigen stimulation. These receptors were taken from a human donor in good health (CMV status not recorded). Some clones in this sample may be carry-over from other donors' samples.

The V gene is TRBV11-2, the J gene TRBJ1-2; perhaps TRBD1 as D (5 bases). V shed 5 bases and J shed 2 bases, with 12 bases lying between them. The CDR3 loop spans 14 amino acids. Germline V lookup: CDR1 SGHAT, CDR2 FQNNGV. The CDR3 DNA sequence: TGTGCCAGCAGCGCCGGGACTTTGAACTATGGCTACACCTTC. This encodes CASSAGTLNYGYTF.

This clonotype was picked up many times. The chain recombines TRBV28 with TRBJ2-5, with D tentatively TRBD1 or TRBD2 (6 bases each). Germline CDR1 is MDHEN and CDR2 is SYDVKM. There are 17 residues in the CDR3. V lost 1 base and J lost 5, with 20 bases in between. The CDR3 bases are TGTGCCAGCAGTTTATTACGTTCGGGGGCTGGTAGGGAGACCCAGTACTTC. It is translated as CASSLLRSGAGRETQYF.

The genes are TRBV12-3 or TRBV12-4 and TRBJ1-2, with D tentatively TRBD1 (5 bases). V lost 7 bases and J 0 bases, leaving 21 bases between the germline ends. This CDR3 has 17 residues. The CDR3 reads CASTSSPFDRANYGYTF. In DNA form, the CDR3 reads TGTGCCAGCACCTCGAGCCCTTTTGACAGAGCTAACTATGGCTACACCTTC.

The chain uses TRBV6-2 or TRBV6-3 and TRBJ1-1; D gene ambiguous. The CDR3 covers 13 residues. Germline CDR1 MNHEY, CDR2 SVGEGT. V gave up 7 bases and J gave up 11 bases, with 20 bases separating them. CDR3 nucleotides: TGTGCCAGCATCAATTACGGGCCTGGAGGGGCTTTCTTT. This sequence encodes CASINYGPGGAFF.

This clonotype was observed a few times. The CDR3 spells CASSLDRGGGEQFF. The CDR3 DNA follows: TGTGCCAGCAGCTTAGACAGGGGAGGTGGTGAGCAGTTCTTC. This chain connects TRBV13 to TRBJ2-1; possible D gene TRBD1, 7 bases. The CDR3 is 14 residues long. The germline CDR1 and CDR2 sequences are PRHDT and FYEKMQ (reference sequence). The V gene lost 1 base and the J gene lost 9 bases, with 13 bases spanning the gap.

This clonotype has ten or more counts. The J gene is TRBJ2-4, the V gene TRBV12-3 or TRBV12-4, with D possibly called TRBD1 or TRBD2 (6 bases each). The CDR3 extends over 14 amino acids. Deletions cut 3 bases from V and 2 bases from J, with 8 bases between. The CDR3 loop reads CASSLGGSKNIQYF. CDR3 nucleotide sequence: TGTGCCAGCAGTTTGGGGGGCTCCAAAAACATTCAGTACTTC.

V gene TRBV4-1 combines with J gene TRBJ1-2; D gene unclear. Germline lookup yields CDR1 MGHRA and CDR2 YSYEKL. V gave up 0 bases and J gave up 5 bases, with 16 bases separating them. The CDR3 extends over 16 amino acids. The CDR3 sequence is CASSQEAAVIFYGYTF. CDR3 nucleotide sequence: TGCGCCAGCAGCCAAGAGGCGGCAGTAATATTTTATGGCTACACCTTC.

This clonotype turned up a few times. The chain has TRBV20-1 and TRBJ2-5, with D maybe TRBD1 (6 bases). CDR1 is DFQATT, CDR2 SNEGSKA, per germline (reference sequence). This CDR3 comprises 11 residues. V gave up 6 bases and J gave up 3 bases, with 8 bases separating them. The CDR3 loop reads CSAWTEETQYF. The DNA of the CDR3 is TGCAGTGCGTGGACAGAAGAGACCCAGTACTTC.

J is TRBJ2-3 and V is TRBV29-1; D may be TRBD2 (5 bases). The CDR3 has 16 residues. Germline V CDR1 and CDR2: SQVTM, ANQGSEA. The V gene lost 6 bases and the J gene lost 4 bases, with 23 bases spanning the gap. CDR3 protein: CSVTSGLETTPDTQYF. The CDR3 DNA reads TGCAGCGTCACCTCAGGACTCGAAACGACCCCAGATACGCAGTATTTT.

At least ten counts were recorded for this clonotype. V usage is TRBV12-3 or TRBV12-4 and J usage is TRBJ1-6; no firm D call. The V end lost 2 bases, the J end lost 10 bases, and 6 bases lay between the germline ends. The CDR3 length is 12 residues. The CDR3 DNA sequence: TGTGCCAGCAGTTTACTGGGGTCACCCCTCCACTTT. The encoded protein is CASSLLGSPLHF.